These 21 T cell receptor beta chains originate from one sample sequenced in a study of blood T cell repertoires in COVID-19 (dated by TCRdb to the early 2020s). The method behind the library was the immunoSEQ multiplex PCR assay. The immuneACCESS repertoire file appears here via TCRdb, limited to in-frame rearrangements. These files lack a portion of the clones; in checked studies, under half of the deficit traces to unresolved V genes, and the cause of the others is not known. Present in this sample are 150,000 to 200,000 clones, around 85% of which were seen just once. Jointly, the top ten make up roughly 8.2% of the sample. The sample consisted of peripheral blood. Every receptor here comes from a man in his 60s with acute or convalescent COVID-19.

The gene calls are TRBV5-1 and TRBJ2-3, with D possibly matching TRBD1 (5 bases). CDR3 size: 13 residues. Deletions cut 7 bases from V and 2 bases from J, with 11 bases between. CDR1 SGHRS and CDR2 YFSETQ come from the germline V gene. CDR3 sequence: CASGAGYTDTQYF. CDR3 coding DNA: TGCGCCAGCGGGGCAGGCTACACAGATACGCAGTATTTT.

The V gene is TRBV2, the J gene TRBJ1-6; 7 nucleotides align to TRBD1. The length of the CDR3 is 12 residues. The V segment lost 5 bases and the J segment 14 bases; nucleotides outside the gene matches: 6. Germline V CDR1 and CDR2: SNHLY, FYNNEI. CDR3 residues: CASSYQGGTLHF. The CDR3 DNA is TGTGCCAGCAGTTATCAAGGGGGCACCCTCCACTTT.

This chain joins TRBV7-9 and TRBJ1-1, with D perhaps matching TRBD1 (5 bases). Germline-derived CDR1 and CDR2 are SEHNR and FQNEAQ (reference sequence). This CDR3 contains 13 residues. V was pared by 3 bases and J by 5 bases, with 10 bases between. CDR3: CASSLGRETEAFF. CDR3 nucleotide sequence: TGTGCCAGCAGCTTGGGGCGAGAGACTGAAGCTTTCTTT.

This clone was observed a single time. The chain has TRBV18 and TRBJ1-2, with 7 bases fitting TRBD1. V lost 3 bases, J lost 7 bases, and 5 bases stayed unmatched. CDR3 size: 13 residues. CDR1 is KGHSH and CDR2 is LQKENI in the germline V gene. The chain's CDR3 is CASSPTRDSGYTF. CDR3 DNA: TGTGCCAGCTCACCCACCCGGGACAGTGGCTACACCTTC.

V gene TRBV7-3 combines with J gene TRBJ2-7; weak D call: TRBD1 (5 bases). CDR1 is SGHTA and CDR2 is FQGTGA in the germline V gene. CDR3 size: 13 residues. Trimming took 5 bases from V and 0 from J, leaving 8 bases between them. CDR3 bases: TGTGCCAGCAGCCCCGACAGCTCCTACGAGCAGTACTTC. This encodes CASSPDSSYEQYF.

This CDR3 is CASSLADSANYGYTF. DNA for the CDR3: TGTGCCAGCAGCTTAGCGGACAGTGCCAACTATGGCTACACCTTC. The rearrangement uses TRBV7-8 and TRBJ1-2; weak D call: TRBD1 (6 bases). CDR1 SGHVS and CDR2 FQNEAQ come from the germline V gene. There are 15 residues in the CDR3. With 0 bases removed from V and 2 bases from J, the gap between germline ends came to 10 bases.

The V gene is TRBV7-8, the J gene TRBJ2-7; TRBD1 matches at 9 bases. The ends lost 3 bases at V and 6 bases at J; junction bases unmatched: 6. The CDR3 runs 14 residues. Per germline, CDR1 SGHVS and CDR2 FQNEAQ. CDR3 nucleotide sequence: TGTGCCAGCAGCTTTTGGGACAGGGAATTCGAGCAGTACTTC. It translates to CASSFWDREFEQYF.

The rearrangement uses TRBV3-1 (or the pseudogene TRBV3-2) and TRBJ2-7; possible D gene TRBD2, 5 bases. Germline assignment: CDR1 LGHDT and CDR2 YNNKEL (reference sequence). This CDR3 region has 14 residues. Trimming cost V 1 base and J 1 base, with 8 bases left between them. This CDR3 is CASSQGGGSYEQYF. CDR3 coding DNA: TGTGCCAGCAGCCAAGGTGGAGGTTCCTACGAGCAGTACTTC.

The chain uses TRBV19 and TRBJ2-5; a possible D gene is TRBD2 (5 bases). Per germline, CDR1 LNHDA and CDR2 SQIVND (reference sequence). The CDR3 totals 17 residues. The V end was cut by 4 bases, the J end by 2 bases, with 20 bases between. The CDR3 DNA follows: TGTGCCAGTAGTAGTTTCACCCCCACGGGGTTTCAAGAGACCCAGTACTTC. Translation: CASSSFTPTGFQETQYF. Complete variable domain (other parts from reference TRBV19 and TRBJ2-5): DGGITQSPKYLFRKEGQNVTLSCEQNLNHDAMYWYRQDPGQGLRLIYYSQIVNDFQKGDIAEGYSVSREKKESFPLTVTSAQKNPTAFYLCASSSFTPTGFQETQYFGPGTRLLVL.

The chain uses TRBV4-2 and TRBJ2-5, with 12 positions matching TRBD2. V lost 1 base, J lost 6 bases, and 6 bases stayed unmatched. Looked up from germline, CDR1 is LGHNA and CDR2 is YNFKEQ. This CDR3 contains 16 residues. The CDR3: CASSQGLAGGQKTQYF. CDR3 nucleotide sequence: TGTGCCAGCAGCCAAGGGCTAGCGGGAGGGCAAAAGACCCAGTACTTC.

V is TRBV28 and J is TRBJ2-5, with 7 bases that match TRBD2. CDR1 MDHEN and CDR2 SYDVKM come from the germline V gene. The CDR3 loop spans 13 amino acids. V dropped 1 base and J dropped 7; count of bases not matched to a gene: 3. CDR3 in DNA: TGTGCCAGCAGTTTATCAGGGAGGGGGACCCAGTACTTC. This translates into CASSLSGRGTQYF. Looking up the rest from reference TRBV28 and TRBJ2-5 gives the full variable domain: DVKVTQSSRYLVKRTGEKVFLECVQDMDHENMFWYRQDPGLGLRLIYFSYDVKMKEKGDIPEGYSVSREKKERFSLILESASTNQTSMYLCASSLSGRGTQYFGPGTRLLVL.

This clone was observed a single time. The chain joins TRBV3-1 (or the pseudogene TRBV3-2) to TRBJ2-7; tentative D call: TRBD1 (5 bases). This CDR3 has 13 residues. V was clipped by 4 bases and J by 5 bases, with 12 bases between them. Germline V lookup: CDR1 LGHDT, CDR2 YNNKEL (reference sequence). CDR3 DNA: TGTGCCAGCAGCCTAGAACCAGGGCACGAGCAGTACTTC. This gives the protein CASSLEPGHEQYF.

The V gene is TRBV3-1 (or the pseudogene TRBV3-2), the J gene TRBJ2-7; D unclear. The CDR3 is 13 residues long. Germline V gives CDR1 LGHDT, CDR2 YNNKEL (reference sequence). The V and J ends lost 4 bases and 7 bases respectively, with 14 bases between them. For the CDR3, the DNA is TGTGCCAGCAGCCCCCTGCCCACTTTGGAGCAGTACTTC. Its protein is CASSPLPTLEQYF.

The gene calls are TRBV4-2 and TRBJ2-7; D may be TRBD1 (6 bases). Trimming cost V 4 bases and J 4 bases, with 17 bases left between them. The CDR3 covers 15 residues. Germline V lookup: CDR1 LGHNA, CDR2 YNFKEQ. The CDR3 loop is CASSPLIGTSYEQYF. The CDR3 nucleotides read TGTGCCAGCAGCCCCTTGATTGGGACAAGTTACGAGCAGTACTTC.

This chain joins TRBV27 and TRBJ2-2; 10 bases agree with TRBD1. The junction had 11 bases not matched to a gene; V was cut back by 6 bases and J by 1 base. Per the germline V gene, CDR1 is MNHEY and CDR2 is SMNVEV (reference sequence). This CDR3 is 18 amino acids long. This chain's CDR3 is CASRRTTGQGMNTGELFF. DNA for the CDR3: TGTGCCAGCAGAAGAACAACGGGACAGGGGATGAACACCGGGGAGCTGTTTTTT.

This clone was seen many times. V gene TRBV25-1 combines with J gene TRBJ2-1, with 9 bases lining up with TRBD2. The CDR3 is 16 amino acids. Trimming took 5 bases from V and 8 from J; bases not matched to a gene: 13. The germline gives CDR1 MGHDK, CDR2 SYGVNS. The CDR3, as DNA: TGTGCCAGCAGTCTCCCATTAGCGGGAGATTTGGATGAGCAGTTCTTC. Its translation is CASSLPLAGDLDEQFF.

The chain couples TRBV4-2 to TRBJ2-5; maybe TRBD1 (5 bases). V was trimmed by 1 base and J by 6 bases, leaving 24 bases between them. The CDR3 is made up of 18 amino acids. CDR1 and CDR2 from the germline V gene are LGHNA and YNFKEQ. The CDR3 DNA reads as TGTGCCAGCAGCCAAGGACCCCTTTGGGGCAGCCAAGGGAAGACCCAGTACTTC. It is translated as CASSQGPLWGSQGKTQYF.

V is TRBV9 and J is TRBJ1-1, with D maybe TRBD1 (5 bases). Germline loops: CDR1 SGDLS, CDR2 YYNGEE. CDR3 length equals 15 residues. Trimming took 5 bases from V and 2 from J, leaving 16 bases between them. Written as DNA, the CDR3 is TGTGCCAGCAGTCCCTTTACGGGGGTAAACACTGAAGCTTTCTTT. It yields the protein CASSPFTGVNTEAFF. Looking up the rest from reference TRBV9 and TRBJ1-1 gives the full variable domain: DSGVTQTPKHLITATGQRVTLRCSPRSGDLSVYWYQQSLDQGLQFLIQYYNGEERAKGNILERFSAQQFPDLHSELNLSSLELGDSALYFCASSPFTGVNTEAFFGQGTRLTVV.

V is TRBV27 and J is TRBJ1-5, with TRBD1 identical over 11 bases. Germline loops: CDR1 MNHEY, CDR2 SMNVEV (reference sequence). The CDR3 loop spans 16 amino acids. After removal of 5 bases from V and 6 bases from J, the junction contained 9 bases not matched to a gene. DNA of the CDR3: TGTGCCAGCAGTCAATGGACAGGGGGCAGGGGTCAGCCCCAGCATTTT. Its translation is CASSQWTGGRGQPQHF.

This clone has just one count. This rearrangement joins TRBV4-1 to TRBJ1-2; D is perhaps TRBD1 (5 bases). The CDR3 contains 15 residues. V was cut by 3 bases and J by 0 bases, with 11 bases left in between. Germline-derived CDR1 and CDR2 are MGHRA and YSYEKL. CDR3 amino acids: CASSQPTAANYGYTF. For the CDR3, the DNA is TGCGCCAGCAGCCAGCCGACAGCAGCTAACTATGGCTACACCTTC.

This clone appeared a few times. This CDR3 reads CASSEALSFYGYTF. The DNA of the CDR3 is TGTGCCAGCAGTGAAGCGTTATCGTTCTATGGCTACACCTTC. The V call is TRBV6-1, the J call TRBJ1-2; no reliable D call. CDR1 is MNHNS, CDR2 SASEGT, per germline. The CDR3 loop spans 14 amino acids. The V and J ends lost 0 bases and 4 bases respectively, with 9 bases between them.